Shown below are 20 T cell receptor beta chains from a single sample sequenced in a study of persistence of HIV-infected CD4 T cells. These receptors have no identified antigens. Overlapping HIV-1 Gag 15-mer peptides at approximately 0.96 ug per peptide per mL were used. Sorted nonresponding memory CD4+ T cells were CD40L-negative, CD69-negative, CD45RO-high. The immunoSEQ assay was version 4, run in survey mode. The protocol was immunoSEQ multiplex PCR, while the TCRdb copy is restricted to in-frame clones and leaves out a portion. The sample holds about 43,000 clones, more than 75% seen once. This specimen consisted of CD4+ T cells sorted from PBMCs after roughly 19-hour stimulation, obtained from a patient who received antiretroviral therapy. All receptors come from an adult man with HIV who was CMV-seropositive.

The rearrangement joins TRBV3-1 (or the pseudogene TRBV3-2) to TRBJ2-7, with D perhaps TRBD1 (6 bases). V was pared by 0 bases and J by 3 bases, with 12 bases between. This CDR3 is built from 15 residues. Germline loops: CDR1 LGHDT, CDR2 YNNKEL (reference sequence). DNA of the CDR3: TGTGCCAGCAGCCAAGATTGGGCCAGGGGCTACGAGCAGTACTTC. Translated: CASSQDWARGYEQYF.

This clone was picked up one time. The J gene is TRBJ1-2, the V gene TRBV27; 7 bases map to TRBD1. V gave up 8 bases and J gave up 5 bases; unmatched junction bases: 11. Per the germline V gene, CDR1 is MNHEY and CDR2 is SMNVEV (reference sequence). CDR3 length: 14 residues. The CDR3 spells CASSDEGATYGYTF. The CDR3 DNA follows: TGTGCCAGCTCCGACGAGGGGGCGACTTATGGCTACACCTTC.

The chain joins TRBV5-4 to TRBJ2-3; 7 nucleotides agree with TRBD1. Germline V gives CDR1 SGHNT, CDR2 YYREEE (reference sequence). V dropped 4 bases and J dropped 1; count of bases not matched to a gene: 6. The CDR3 loop spans 15 amino acids. The CDR3 protein is CASSRLDRGTDTQYF. CDR3 nucleotides: TGTGCCAGCAGCCGCCTAGACAGGGGCACAGATACGCAGTATTTT. Variable domain in full (rest from reference TRBV5-4 and TRBJ2-3): ETGVTQSPTHLIKTRGQQVTLRCSSQSGHNTVSWYQQALGQGPQFIFQYYREEENGRGNFPPRFSGLQFPNYSSELNVNALELDDSALYLCASSRLDRGTDTQYFGPGTRLTVL.

This sequence joins TRBV5-1 and TRBJ2-4; 7 positions agree with TRBD1. The trim removed 2 bases at V and 7 bases at J, leaving 9 bases unmatched. The CDR3 length is 15 residues. The germline gives CDR1 SGHRS, CDR2 YFSETQ. CDR3 sequence: CASSLVTGWENIQYF. In DNA form, the CDR3 reads TGCGCCAGCAGCTTAGTGACAGGGTGGGAGAACATTCAGTACTTC.

In this sample, this clone turned up once. The genes are TRBV27 and TRBJ1-3; D is uncertain. The length of the CDR3 is 13 residues. V was cut by 4 bases and J by 4 bases, with 8 bases left in between. Germline V CDR1 and CDR2: MNHEY, SMNVEV (reference sequence). The CDR3 region has the DNA TGTGCCAGCAGTTCTGCCGCAGGAAACACCATATATTTT. This translates into CASSSAAGNTIYF.

CDR3 amino acids: CASTLLRAASPREKLFF. The CDR3 bases are TGTGCCAGCACCCTCCTCCGGGCAGCCTCCCCGAGGGAAAAACTGTTTTTT. The V and J genes are TRBV5-8 and TRBJ1-4; D unclear. The CDR3 contains 17 residues. V gave up 6 bases and J gave up 8 bases, with 26 bases separating them. Germline V gives CDR1 SGHTS, CDR2 YDEGEE.

This rearrangement joins TRBV29-1 to TRBJ2-7, with D unresolved. The CDR3 is 14 residues long. Trimming pared 6 bases from V and 0 bases from J, leaving 15 bases between. Germline V gene lookup returns CDR1 SQVTM and CDR2 ANQGSEA. The CDR3 protein is CSVSTDTSSYEQYF. DNA for the CDR3: TGCAGCGTCTCTACTGACACGAGCTCCTACGAGCAGTACTTC.

The rearrangement joins TRBV19 to TRBJ2-2; 10 nucleotides match TRBD2. Germline V gene sequence: CDR1 LNHDA, CDR2 SQIVND (reference sequence). The CDR3 is 16 amino acids. Trimming removed 5 bases from V and 4 bases from J; junction bases left unmatched: 7. In DNA, the CDR3 is TGTGCCAGTAGTGCGGGACTAGCGATACTCACCGGGGAGCTGTTTTTT. This encodes CASSAGLAILTGELFF.

This clone has only a few counts. This rearrangement joins TRBV11-3 to TRBJ2-2, with TRBD2 matching over 14 bases. Per germline, CDR1 SGHNT and CDR2 YENEEA. Trimming cost V 5 bases and J 7 bases; bases outside gene matches: 6. The CDR3 contains 16 residues. CDR3 in amino acids: CASSTGLAGGHGELFF. The CDR3 DNA reads as TGTGCCAGCAGCACAGGACTAGCGGGAGGACACGGGGAGCTGTTTTTT.

This clone was recorded a few times. The rearrangement links TRBV12-3 or TRBV12-4 to TRBJ2-4; D is unresolved. This CDR3 comprises 12 residues. V was shortened by 3 bases and J by 9 bases, with 9 bases between the two germline ends. CDR3 loop: CASSLTGSIQYF. The CDR3 bases are TGTGCCAGCAGTTTGACGGGTTCCATTCAGTACTTC.

The chain couples TRBV27 to TRBJ1-5; D is unclear. CDR1 is MNHEY, CDR2 SMNVEV, per germline (reference sequence). Trimming took off 1 base at V and 0 bases at J, with 7 bases between the two ends. CDR3 length equals 15 residues. The CDR3 DNA sequence: TGTGCCAGCAGTTTATACGGCGGTAGCAATCAGCCCCAGCATTTT. It encodes CASSLYGGSNQPQHF.

This chain links TRBV5-4 with TRBJ2-3; D is perhaps TRBD2 (6 bases). V was trimmed by 0 bases and J by 1 base, leaving 9 bases between them. The CDR3 consists of 15 residues. CDR1 and CDR2 (germline): SGHNT, YYREEE (reference sequence). In DNA form, the CDR3 reads TGTGCCAGCAGCTTGGAGGGAGGCGGCACAGATACGCAGTATTTT. Amino acids: CASSLEGGGTDTQYF.

V is TRBV7-8 and J is TRBJ2-6, with unresolved D. This CDR3 spans 14 amino acids. Germline assignment: CDR1 SGHVS and CDR2 FQNEAQ. V was cut by 0 bases and J by 3 bases, with 3 bases left in between. The chain's CDR3 is CASSLANGANVLTF. DNA for the CDR3: TGTGCCAGCAGCTTAGCAAATGGGGCCAACGTCCTGACTTTC.

CDR3 sequence: CASSGDRSPYGYTF. The CDR3, as DNA: TGTGCCAGCAGCGGCGATAGATCCCCCTATGGCTACACCTTC. The chain couples TRBV7-9 to TRBJ1-2; D ambiguous. The CDR3 runs 14 residues. Per germline, CDR1 SEHNR and CDR2 FQNEAQ (reference sequence). V lost 5 bases, J lost 4 bases, and 14 bases lay in between.

The chain joins TRBV6-5 to TRBJ1-5, with D perhaps TRBD1 (6 bases). This CDR3 has 15 residues. The V gene lost 6 bases and the J gene lost 6 bases, with 18 bases spanning the gap. Germline loops: CDR1 MNHEY, CDR2 SVGAGI. Here the CDR3 DNA reads TGTGCCAGCAGCCTGGACAGCCGAGGGGGTCAGCCCCAGCATTTT. It yields the protein CASSLDSRGGQPQHF.

The rearrangement links TRBV25-1 to TRBJ2-2; 9 bases line up with TRBD2. V gave up 10 bases and J gave up 0 bases; unmatched junction bases: 12. This CDR3 region has 17 residues. Germline V gives CDR1 MGHDK, CDR2 SYGVNS. The CDR3 region has the DNA TGTGCCACCCTAGCGGGAAGGGGAAAAACGAACACCGGGGAGCTGTTTTTT. Its protein is CATLAGRGKTNTGELFF.

The chain links TRBV7-8 to TRBJ2-7; no clear D gene. Germline V gene data show CDR1 as SGHVS and CDR2 as FQNEAQ. The CDR3 consists of 11 residues. Deletions cut 1 base from V and 5 bases from J, with 3 bases between. The CDR3 sequence: CASSLVDEQYF. The CDR3 DNA is TGTGCCAGCAGCTTAGTAGACGAGCAGTACTTC.

In this sample, this clone turned up a few times. V gene TRBV11-1 combines with J gene TRBJ2-2, with D tentatively TRBD1 (5 bases). V lost 1 base, J lost 6 bases, and 12 bases lay in between. Germline CDR1 and CDR2: SGHAT and FQDESV (reference sequence). The length of the CDR3 is 15 residues. This CDR3 is CASSLGGALAGELFF. The CDR3 bases are TGTGCCAGCAGCTTAGGTGGGGCGCTGGCCGGGGAGCTGTTTTTT. The full variable domain, with the rest looked up from reference TRBV11-1 and TRBJ2-2, is EAEVAQSPRYKITEKSQAVAFWCDPISGHATLYWYRQILGQGPELLVQFQDESVVDDSQLPKDRFSAERLKGVDSTLKIQPAELGDSAMYLCASSLGGALAGELFFGEGSRLTVL.

This clone has only a few counts. V is TRBV6-2 or TRBV6-3 and J is TRBJ2-7; TRBD1 is a possible D gene (5 bases). The CDR3 is made up of 17 amino acids. Germline CDR1 reads MNHEY; CDR2 reads SVGEGT. V shed 5 bases and J shed 2 bases, with 22 bases lying between them. Here the CDR3 reads CASSLNLGQGFTYEQYF. Written as DNA, the CDR3 is TGTGCCAGCAGTCTCAACCTGGGGCAGGGATTCACCTACGAGCAGTACTTC.

The chain employs TRBV4-1 and TRBJ2-5; 9 bases are a match to TRBD2. Germline trimming cut 0 bases from V and 3 bases from J; bases unmatched to any gene: 5. Germline CDR1 is MGHRA and CDR2 is YSYEKL. The length of the CDR3 is 16 residues. CDR3 sequence (DNA): TGCGCCAGCAGCCAAGATGGTAGCGGGAGAAAAGAGACCCAGTACTTC. This translates into CASSQDGSGRKETQYF.